This TCR beta chain emerged from a study of blood T cell repertoires in COVID-19. The wider study: COVID-19 samples from acute and convalescent phases originated in the United States, Italy and Spain.

In this sample, this clone turned up once. In the original workflow: Quantification of nucleated cells was approximated via reference gene primer amplification. Assay: immunoSEQ multiplex PCR; the TCRdb copy retains only in-frame clones and omits some. V, J and clone size reflect that table, while D and trimming were determined from the DNA. The table shows approximately 440,000 clones, with about nine tenths occurring only once. The CDR3 runs to 15 residues. CDR1 and CDR2 from the germline V gene are GTSNPN and SVGIG (reference sequence). V was trimmed by 2 bases and J by 8 bases, leaving 18 bases between them.

This TCR was sampled from a man aged 18 to 30 who had recovered from COVID-19. V gene TRBV30 combines with J gene TRBJ1-4; D is perhaps TRBD1 (6 bases). Sample: PBMCs or T cells enriched from blood (not recorded which). As DNA, the CDR3 is TGTGCCTGGAGTCGGGACACATCAACAGGGGAAAAACTGTTTTTT. This translates into CAWSRDTSTGEKLFF. Complete variable domain (other parts from reference TRBV30 and TRBJ1-4): SQTIHQWPATLVQPVGSPLSLECTVEGTSNPNLYWYRQAAGRGLQLLFYSVGIGQISSEVPQNLSASRPQDRQFILSSKKLLLSDSGFYLCAWSRDTSTGEKLFFGSGTQLSVL.